The rows below give T cell receptor beta chains drawn from one sample of a study of cytomegalovirus exposure and HLA in healthy donors. Assay: immunoSEQ multiplex PCR; the TCRdb copy retains only in-frame clones and omits some. This sample has some 340,000 clones, with 75% to 90% found just once. Sequenced sample: PBMCs. These receptor sequences come from a woman under 40 in good health and CMV-seropositive. Both conserved end residues are part of each CDR3. The D gene is left open where the match is weak. Rows give clone size only sometimes, using once, few, many, or a class for an expanded clone.

CDR3nt: TGTGCCAGCAGCTTGTGGGGTCCCTCCTACGAGCAGTACTTC
CDR3aa: CASSLWGPSYEQYF
d_gene: .
abundance: .
j_gene: TRBJ2-7
v_gene: TRBV11-2

CDR3nt: TGTGCCAGCAGCTTGGGACTAGCCACAGATACGCAGTATTTT
CDR3aa: CASSLGLATDTQYF
d_gene: TRBD2
abundance: .
j_gene: TRBJ2-3
v_gene: TRBV7-7

CDR3nt: TGTGCCAGCAGCGGCACAGGGGCTGGTGGAAACACCATATATTTT
CDR3aa: CASSGTGAGGNTIYF
d_gene: TRBD1
abundance: .
j_gene: TRBJ1-3
v_gene: TRBV9

CDR3nt: TGTGCCAGCAGTTTGCAGGACAATGAGCAGTTCTTC
CDR3aa: CASSLQDNEQFF
d_gene: .
abundance: few
j_gene: TRBJ2-1
v_gene: TRBV27

CDR3nt: TGCGCCAGCAGCTTAGACAGGGGTCGCACAGATACGCAGTATTTT
CDR3aa: CASSLDRGRTDTQYF
d_gene: TRBD1
abundance: .
j_gene: TRBJ2-3
v_gene: TRBV5-1

CDR3nt: TGTGCCAGTCGACCGGGACAGGGGGCTAACTATGGCTACACCTTC
CDR3aa: CASRPGQGANYGYTF
d_gene: TRBD1
abundance: .
j_gene: TRBJ1-2
v_gene: TRBV28

CDR3nt: TGTGCCAGCAGTTTATCGATAGGTAAAGACTATGGCTACACCTTC
CDR3aa: CASSLSIGKDYGYTF
d_gene: .
abundance: .
j_gene: TRBJ1-2
v_gene: TRBV27

CDR3nt: TGTGCCAGCAGCTCGGATTTCTATGGCTACACCTTC
CDR3aa: CASSSDFYGYTF
d_gene: .
abundance: once
j_gene: TRBJ1-2
v_gene: TRBV9

CDR3nt: TGTGCCAGCAGCGCTGGACAGGGGAACTACGAGCAGTACTTC
CDR3aa: CASSAGQGNYEQYF
d_gene: TRBD1
abundance: .
j_gene: TRBJ2-7
v_gene: TRBV7-6

CDR3nt: TGTGCCAGCAGACGGGGACAGAGCAATCAGCCCCAGCATTTT
CDR3aa: CASRRGQSNQPQHF
d_gene: TRBD1
abundance: .
j_gene: TRBJ1-5
v_gene: TRBV27

CDR3nt: TGTGCCAGCAGCCAAGATGAAACCGGGACAGGGCCAACTAATGAAAAACTGTTTTTT
CDR3aa: CASSQDETGTGPTNEKLFF
d_gene: TRBD1
abundance: .
j_gene: TRBJ1-4
v_gene: TRBV14

CDR3nt: TGTGCCAGCAGTGAAAGGGGCGGGAGTGGATTTTTCGCAGATACGCAGTATTTT
CDR3aa: CASSERGGSGFFADTQYF
d_gene: TRBD2
abundance: once
j_gene: TRBJ2-3
v_gene: TRBV6-1

CDR3nt: TGTGCCAGCAGCTTAGAGGGACAGGGATACGAGCAGTACTTC
CDR3aa: CASSLEGQGYEQYF
d_gene: TRBD1
abundance: .
j_gene: TRBJ2-7
v_gene: TRBV7-6

CDR3nt: TGTGCCAGCACCGGCGGTTCGGCGTTGTTATCAGAGCAGTACTTC
CDR3aa: CASTGGSALLSEQYF
d_gene: .
abundance: .
j_gene: TRBJ2-7
v_gene: TRBV28

CDR3nt: TGTGCCAGCAGCCAACCGACAGGGATCGCCACTGAAGCTTTCTTT
CDR3aa: CASSQPTGIATEAFF
d_gene: TRBD1
abundance: .
j_gene: TRBJ1-1
v_gene: TRBV7-6

CDR3nt: TGTGCCAGCAGCTCGAGCGGGGGCACAGATACGCAGTATTTT
CDR3aa: CASSSSGGTDTQYF
d_gene: TRBD2
abundance: once
j_gene: TRBJ2-3
v_gene: TRBV9

CDR3nt: TGTGCCAGCAGCCCCCCGGGACAAAAATATGGCTACACCTTC
CDR3aa: CASSPPGQKYGYTF
d_gene: .
abundance: .
j_gene: TRBJ1-2
v_gene: TRBV7-2

CDR3nt: TGTGCCAGCAGCCAAACAGATAGCAATCAGCCCCAGCATTTT
CDR3aa: CASSQTDSNQPQHF
d_gene: .
abundance: .
j_gene: TRBJ1-5
v_gene: TRBV4-2

CDR3nt: TGCGCCAGCAGTCCTGGTGGGATTGGTGAAAAACTGTTTTTT
CDR3aa: CASSPGGIGEKLFF
d_gene: .
abundance: once
j_gene: TRBJ1-4
v_gene: TRBV4-3

CDR3nt: TGTGCCAGCAGGTTGGGACCCAAAGAGACCCAGTACTTC
CDR3aa: CASRLGPKETQYF
d_gene: .
abundance: .
j_gene: TRBJ2-5
v_gene: TRBV9

CDR3nt: TGTGCCAGCAGCCAAGATACATCGGGACAGGGGGCTAACACTGAAGCTTTCTTT
CDR3aa: CASSQDTSGQGANTEAFF
d_gene: TRBD1
abundance: .
j_gene: TRBJ1-1
v_gene: TRBV4-2

CDR3nt: TGTGCCAGCAGTACCTCCGGGACCCCGGGCCGCCCCTACGAGCAGTACTTC
CDR3aa: CASSTSGTPGRPYEQYF
d_gene: .
abundance: .
j_gene: TRBJ2-7
v_gene: TRBV28

CDR3nt: TGCGCCAGCAGCCAAGATACCGCTAGCGGGATCTATTATGAGCAGTTCTTC
CDR3aa: CASSQDTASGIYYEQFF
d_gene: TRBD2
abundance: .
j_gene: TRBJ2-1
v_gene: TRBV4-3

CDR3nt: TGTGCCAGCAGCGTCGGGGGCGGAGTTAACACTGAAGCTTTCTTT
CDR3aa: CASSVGGGVNTEAFF
d_gene: .
abundance: .
j_gene: TRBJ1-1
v_gene: TRBV28